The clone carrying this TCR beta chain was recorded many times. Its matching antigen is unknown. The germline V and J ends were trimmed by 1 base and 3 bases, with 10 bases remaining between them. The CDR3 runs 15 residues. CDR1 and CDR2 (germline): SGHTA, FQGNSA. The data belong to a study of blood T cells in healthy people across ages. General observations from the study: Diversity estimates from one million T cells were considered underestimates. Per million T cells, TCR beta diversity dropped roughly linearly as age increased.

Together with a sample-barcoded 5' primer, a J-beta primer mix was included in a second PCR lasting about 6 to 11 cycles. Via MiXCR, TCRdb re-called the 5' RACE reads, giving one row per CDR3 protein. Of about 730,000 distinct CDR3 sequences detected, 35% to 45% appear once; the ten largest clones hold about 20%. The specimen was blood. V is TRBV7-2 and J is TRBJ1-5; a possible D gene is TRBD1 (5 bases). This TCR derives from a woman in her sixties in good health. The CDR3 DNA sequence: TGTGCCAGCAGCTTAGGGGGCAGGGACAATCAGCCCCAGCATTTT. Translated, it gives CASSLGGRDNQPQHF. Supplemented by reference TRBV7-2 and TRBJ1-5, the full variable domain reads GAGVSQSPSNKVTEKGKDVELRCDPISGHTALYWYRQSLGQGLEFLIYFQGNSAPDKSGLPSDRFSAERTGGSVSTLTIQRTQQEDSAVYLCASSLGGRDNQPQHFGDGTRLSIL.